Sequencing of this T cell receptor (beta chain) was carried out in a study of PD-1 blockade in classical Hodgkin lymphoma. Study results and caveats: Those achieving complete response showed baseline diversity like newly diagnosed patients. Relative to healthy donors, newly diagnosed patients reportedly had lower baseline TCR diversity, which was reported as lower still in relapsed/refractory patients. While CD8+ TCR diversity did not rise significantly by C4D1, CD4+ TCR diversity did.

The repertoire was sequenced with immunoSEQ multiplex PCR; TCRdb's copy has only in-frame clones and lacks some. The repertoire holds some 64,000 clones, around 89% seen once, with about 12% in the top ten. Every patient was affected by relapse after autologous stem cell transplantation, while exposure to brentuximab vedotin was not uniform. The study recorded best responses of complete response, partial response or progressive disease. The CDR3 is 17 residues long. Trimming cost V 0 bases and J 1 base; bases outside gene matches: 3. Germline assignment: CDR1 LGHNA and CDR2 YNFKEQ. As regards this clone: Antigen: not known.

The clonotype originates from a human donor with classical Hodgkin lymphoma. The specimen was peripheral blood mononuclear cells (PBMCs), collected at baseline. The V gene is TRBV4-2, the J gene TRBJ2-6; 7 nucleotides line up with TRBD2. This CDR3 is CASSQDGGGSGANVLTF. For the CDR3, the DNA is TGTGCCAGCAGCCAAGATGGGGGAGGGTCTGGGGCCAACGTCCTGACTTTC.